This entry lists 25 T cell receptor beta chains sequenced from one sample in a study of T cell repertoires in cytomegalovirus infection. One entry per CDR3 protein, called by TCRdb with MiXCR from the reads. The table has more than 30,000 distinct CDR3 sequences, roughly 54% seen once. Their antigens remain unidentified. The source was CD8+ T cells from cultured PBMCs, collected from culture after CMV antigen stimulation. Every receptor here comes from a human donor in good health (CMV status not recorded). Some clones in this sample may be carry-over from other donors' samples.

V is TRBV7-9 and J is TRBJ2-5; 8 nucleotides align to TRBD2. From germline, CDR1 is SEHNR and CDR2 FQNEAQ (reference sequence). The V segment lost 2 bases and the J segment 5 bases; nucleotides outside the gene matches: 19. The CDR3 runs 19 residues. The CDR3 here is CASSLFPGLARYAGETQYF. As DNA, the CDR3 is TGTGCCAGCAGCTTATTTCCCGGACTAGCTCGCTACGCAGGGGAGACCCAGTACTTC. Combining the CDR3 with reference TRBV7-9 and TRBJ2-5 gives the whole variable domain DTGVSQNPRHKITKRGQNVTFRCDPISEHNRLYWYRQTLGQGPEFLTYFQNEAQLEKSRLLSDRFSAERPKGSFSTLEIQRTEQGDSAMYLCASSLFPGLARYAGETQYFGPGTRLLVL.

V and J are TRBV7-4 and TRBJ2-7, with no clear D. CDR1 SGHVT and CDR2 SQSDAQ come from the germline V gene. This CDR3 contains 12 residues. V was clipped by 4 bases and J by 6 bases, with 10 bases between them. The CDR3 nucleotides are TGTGCCAGCAGCTCGACAATTGGCGAGCAGTACTTC. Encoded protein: CASSSTIGEQYF.

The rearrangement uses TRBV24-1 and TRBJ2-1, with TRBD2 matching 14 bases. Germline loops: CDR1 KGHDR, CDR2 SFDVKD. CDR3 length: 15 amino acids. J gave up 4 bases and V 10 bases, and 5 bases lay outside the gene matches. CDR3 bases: TGTGCCACGGGACTAGCGGGAGCCCTTTACAATGAGCAGTTCTTC. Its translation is CATGLAGALYNEQFF.

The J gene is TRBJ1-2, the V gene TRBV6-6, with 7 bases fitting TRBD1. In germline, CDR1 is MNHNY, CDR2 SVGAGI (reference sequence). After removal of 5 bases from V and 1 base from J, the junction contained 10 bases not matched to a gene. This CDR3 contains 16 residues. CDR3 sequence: CASSPGQIDFNYGYTF. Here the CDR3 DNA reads TGTGCCAGCAGTCCGGGACAGATAGATTTTAACTATGGCTACACCTTC.

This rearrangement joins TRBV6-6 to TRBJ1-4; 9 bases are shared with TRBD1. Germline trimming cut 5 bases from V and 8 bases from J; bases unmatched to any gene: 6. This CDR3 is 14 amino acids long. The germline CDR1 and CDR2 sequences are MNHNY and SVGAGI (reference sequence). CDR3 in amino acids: CASSGTGSGEKLFF. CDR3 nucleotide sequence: TGTGCCAGCAGTGGGACAGGGTCGGGCGAAAAACTGTTTTTT.

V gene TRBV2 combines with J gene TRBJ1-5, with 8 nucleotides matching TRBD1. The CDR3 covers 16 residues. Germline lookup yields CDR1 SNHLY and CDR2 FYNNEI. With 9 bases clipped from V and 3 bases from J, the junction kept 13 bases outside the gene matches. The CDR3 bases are TGTGCCAGTAGGGCGGGCAGGGGGCGACCCAATCAGCCCCAGCATTTT. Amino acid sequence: CASRAGRGRPNQPQHF. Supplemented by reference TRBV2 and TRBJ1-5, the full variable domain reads EPEVTQTPSHQVTQMGQEVILRCVPISNHLYFYWYRQILGQKVEFLVSFYNNEISEKSEIFDDQFSVERPDGSNFTLKIRSTKLEDSAMYFCASRAGRGRPNQPQHFGDGTRLSIL.

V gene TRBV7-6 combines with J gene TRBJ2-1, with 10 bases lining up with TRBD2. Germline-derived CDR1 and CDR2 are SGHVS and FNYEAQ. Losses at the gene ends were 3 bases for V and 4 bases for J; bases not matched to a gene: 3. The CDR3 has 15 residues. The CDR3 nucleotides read TGTGCCAGCAGCTTTAGCGGGGGGAAGTACAATGAGCAGTTCTTC. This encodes CASSFSGGKYNEQFF.

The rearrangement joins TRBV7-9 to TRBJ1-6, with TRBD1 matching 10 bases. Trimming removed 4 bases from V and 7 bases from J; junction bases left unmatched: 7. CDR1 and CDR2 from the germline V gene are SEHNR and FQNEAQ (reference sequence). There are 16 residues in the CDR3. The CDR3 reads CASSSGTGAMNSPLHF. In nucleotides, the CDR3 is TGTGCCAGCAGCTCCGGGACAGGGGCTATGAATTCACCCCTCCACTTT.

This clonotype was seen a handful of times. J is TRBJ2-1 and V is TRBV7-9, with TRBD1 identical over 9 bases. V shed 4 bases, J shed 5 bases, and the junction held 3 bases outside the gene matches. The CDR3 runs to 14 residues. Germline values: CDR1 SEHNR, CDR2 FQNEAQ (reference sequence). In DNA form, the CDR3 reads TGTGCCAGCAGCTCGGACAGGGGCCACAATGAGCAGTTCTTC. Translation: CASSSDRGHNEQFF.

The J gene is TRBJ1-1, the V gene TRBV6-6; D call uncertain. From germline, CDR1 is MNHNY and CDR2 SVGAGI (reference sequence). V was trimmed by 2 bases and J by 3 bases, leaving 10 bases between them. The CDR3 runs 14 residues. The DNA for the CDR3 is TGTGCCAGCAGTTACCCCGGTACGGACACTGAAGCTTTCTTT. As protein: CASSYPGTDTEAFF.

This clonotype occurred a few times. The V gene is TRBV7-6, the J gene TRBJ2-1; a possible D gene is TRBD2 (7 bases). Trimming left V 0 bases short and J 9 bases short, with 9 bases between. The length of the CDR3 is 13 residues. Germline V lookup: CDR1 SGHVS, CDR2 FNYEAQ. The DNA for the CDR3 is TGTGCCAGCAGCTTAGCAGGGGGGGTTGAGCAGTTCTTC. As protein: CASSLAGGVEQFF.

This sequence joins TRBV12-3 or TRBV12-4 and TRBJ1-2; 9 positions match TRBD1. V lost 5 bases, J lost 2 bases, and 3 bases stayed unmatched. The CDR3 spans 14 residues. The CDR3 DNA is TGTGCCAGCAGTCCGACAGGGGGAAACTATGGCTACACCTTC. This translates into CASSPTGGNYGYTF.

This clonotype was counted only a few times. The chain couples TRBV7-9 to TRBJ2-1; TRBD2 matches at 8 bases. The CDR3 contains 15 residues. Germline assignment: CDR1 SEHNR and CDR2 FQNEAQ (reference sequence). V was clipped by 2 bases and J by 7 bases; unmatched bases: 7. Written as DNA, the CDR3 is TGTGCCAGCAGCTTAAAAACAGGGACTAGGAATGAGCAGTTCTTC. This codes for CASSLKTGTRNEQFF.

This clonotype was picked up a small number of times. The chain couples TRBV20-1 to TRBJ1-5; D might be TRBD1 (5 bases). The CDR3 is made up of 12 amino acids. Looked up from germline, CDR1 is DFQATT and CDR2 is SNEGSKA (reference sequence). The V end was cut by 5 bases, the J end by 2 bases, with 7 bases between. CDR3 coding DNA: TGCAGTGCTCAAGGGGGCAATCAGCCCCAGCATTTT. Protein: CSAQGGNQPQHF.

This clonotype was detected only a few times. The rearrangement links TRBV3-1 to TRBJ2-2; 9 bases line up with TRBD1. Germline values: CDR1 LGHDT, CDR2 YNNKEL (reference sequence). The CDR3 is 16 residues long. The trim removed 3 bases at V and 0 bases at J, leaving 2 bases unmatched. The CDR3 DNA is TGTGCCAGCAGCCAGACAGGGGGATCGAACACCGGGGAGCTGTTTTTT. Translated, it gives CASSQTGGSNTGELFF.

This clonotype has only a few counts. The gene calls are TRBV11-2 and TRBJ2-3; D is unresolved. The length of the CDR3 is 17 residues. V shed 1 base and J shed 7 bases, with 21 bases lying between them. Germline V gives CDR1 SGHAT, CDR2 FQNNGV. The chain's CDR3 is CASSLGLVVHPPNTQYF. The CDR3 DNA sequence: TGTGCCAGCAGCTTAGGACTCGTCGTCCACCCCCCGAATACGCAGTATTTT.

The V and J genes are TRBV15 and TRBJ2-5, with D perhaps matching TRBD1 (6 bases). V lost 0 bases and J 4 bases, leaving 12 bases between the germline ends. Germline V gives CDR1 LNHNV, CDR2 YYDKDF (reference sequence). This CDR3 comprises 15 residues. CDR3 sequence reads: CATSRDKGDLETQYF. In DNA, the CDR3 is TGTGCCACCAGCAGAGATAAGGGGGATTTAGAGACCCAGTACTTC.

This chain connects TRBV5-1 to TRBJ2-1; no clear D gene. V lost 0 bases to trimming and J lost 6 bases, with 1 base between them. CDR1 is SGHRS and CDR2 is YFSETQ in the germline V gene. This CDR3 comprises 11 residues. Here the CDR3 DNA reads TGCGCCAGCAGCTTGGCCAATGAGCAGTTCTTC. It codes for CASSLANEQFF.

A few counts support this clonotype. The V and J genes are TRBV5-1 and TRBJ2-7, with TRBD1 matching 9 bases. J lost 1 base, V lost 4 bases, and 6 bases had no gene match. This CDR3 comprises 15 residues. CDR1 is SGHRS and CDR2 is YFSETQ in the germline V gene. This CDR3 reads CASSVGQGMSYEQYF. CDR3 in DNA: TGCGCCAGCAGCGTCGGACAGGGGATGTCCTACGAGCAGTACTTC.

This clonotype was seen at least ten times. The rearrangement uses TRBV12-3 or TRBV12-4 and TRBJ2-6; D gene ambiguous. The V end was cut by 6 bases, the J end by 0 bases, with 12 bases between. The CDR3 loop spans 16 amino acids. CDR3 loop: CASSLLGNSGANVLTF. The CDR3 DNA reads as TGTGCCAGCAGCCTTCTGGGTAACTCTGGGGCCAACGTCCTGACTTTC.

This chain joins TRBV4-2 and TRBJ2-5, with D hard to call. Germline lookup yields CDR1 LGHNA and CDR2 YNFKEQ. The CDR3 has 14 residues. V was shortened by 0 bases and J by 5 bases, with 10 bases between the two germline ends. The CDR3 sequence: CASSQEDWMETQYF. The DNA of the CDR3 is TGTGCCAGCAGCCAAGAAGACTGGATGGAGACCCAGTACTTC.

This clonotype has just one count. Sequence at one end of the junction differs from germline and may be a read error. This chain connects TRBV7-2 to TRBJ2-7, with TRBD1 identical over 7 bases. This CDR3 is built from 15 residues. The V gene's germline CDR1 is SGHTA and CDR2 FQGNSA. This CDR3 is CSSRDRDSGHYEQYF. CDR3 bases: TGTTCCAGCCGTGACCGGGACAGTGGGCACTACGAGCAGTACTTC.

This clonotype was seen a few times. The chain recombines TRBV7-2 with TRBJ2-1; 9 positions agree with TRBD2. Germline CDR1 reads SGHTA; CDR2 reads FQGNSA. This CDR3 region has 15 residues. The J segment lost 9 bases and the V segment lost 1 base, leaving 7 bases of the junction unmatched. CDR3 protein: CASSLVGGGAAEQFF. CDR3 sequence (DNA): TGTGCCAGCAGCTTAGTGGGCGGGGGGGCGGCTGAGCAGTTCTTC.

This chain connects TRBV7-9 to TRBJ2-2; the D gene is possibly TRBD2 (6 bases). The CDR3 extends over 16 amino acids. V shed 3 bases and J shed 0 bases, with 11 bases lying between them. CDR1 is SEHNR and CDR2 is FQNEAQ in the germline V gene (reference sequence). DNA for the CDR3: TGTGCCAGCAGCTTCCTACTAGCCCCGAACACCGGGGAGCTGTTTTTT. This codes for CASSFLLAPNTGELFF.

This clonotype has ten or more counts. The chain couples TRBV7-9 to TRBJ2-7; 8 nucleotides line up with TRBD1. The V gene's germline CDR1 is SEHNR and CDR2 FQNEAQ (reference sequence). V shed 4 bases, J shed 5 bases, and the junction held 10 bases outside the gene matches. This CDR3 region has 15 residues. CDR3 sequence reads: CASSSSDRGKNEQYF. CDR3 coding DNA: TGTGCCAGCAGCTCCTCAGACAGGGGTAAGAACGAGCAGTACTTC.